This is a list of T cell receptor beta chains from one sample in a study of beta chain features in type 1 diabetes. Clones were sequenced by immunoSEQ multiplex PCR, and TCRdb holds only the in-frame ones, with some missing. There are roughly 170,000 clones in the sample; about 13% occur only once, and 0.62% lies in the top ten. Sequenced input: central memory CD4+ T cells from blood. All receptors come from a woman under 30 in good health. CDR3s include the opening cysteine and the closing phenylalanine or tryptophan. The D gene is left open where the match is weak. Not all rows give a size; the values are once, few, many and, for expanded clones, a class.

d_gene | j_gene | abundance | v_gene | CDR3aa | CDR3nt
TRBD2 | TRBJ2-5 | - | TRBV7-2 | CASRTLAEETQYF | TGTGCCAGCAGGACCCTAGCGGAAGAGACCCAGTACTTC
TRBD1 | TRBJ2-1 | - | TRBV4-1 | CASSQRRGQDPSRLYNEQFF | TGCGCCAGCAGCCAAAGGAGGGGACAGGACCCTTCACGGCTTTACAATGAGCAGTTCTTC
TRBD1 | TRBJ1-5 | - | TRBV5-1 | CASSATGGGRHQPQHF | TGCGCCAGCAGCGCGACAGGGGGCGGACGCCATCAGCCCCAGCATTTT
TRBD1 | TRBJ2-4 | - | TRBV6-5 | CASSRTGKSIQYF | TGTGCCAGCAGTAGGACAGGGAAGAGCATTCAGTACTTC
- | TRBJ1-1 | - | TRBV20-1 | CSAIRNTEAFF | TGCAGTGCTATCAGGAACACTGAAGCTTTCTTT
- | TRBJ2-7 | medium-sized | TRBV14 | CASSQDLRQQYF | TGTGCCAGCAGCCAAGACCTGAGGCAACAGTACTTC
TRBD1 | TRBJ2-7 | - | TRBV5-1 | CASSLDRGFGEQYF | TGCGCCAGCAGCTTGGACAGGGGTTTCGGGGAGCAGTACTTC
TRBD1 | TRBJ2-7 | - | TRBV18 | CASSPPQQGLDEQYF | TGTGCCAGCTCACCACCGCAACAGGGGCTCGACGAGCAGTACTTC
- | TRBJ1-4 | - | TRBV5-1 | CASSLAADSRINEKLFF | TGCGCCAGCAGCTTGGCGGCGGACAGTCGGATTAATGAAAAACTGTTTTTT
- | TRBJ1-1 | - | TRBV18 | CASSPPAGRTEAFF | TGTGCCAGCTCACCACCGGCGGGGAGGACTGAAGCTTTCTTT
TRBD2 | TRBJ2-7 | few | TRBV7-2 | CASSLVASGVNHEQYF | TGTGCCAGCAGCTTAGTAGCTAGCGGGGTCAACCACGAGCAGTACTTC
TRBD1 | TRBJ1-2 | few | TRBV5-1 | CASSLETGPTFNYGYTF | TGCGCCAGCAGCTTGGAGACAGGGCCCACGTTCAACTATGGCTACACCTTC
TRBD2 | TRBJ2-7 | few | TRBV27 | CASSTRTSGRKRATSYEQYF | TGTGCCAGCAGTACAAGGACTAGCGGGAGGAAGCGGGCGACCTCCTACGAGCAGTACTTC
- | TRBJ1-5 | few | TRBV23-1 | CASSQSTDTVVQPQHF | TGCGCCAGCAGTCAATCCACGGACACGGTGGTTCAGCCCCAGCATTTT
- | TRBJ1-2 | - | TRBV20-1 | CSAERDYGYTF | TGCAGTGCTGAGAGGGATTATGGCTACACCTTC
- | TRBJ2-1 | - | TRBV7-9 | CASSKSRDSNNEQFF | TGTGCCAGCAGCAAGAGCCGGGACTCAAACAATGAGCAGTTCTTC
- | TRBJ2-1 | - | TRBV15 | CATSIQGYEQFF | TGTGCCACCAGCATACAGGGCTATGAGCAGTTCTTC
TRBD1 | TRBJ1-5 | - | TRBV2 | CASSEITGVQPQHF | TGTGCCAGCAGTGAAATTACAGGGGTTCAGCCCCAGCATTTT
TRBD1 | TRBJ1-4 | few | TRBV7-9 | CASSETGGGKTNEKLFF | TGTGCCAGCAGCGAAACAGGGGGGGGAAAGACTAATGAAAAACTGTTTTTT
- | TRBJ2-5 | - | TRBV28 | CASSFWGRGSETQYF | TGTGCCAGCAGTTTCTGGGGTCGAGGGAGTGAGACCCAGTACTTC
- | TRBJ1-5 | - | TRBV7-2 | CASSPGGTGPPPQHF | TGTGCCAGCAGCCCGGGGGGCACAGGGCCCCCGCCCCAGCATTTT
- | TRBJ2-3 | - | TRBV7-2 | CASREFGTGTDTQYF | TGTGCCAGCAGGGAATTCGGGACTGGCACAGATACGCAGTATTTT